Listed below are T cell receptor beta chains from one sample, sequenced in a study of blood T cell repertoires in COVID-19. Sequencing was performed with immunoSEQ multiplex PCR; in TCRdb, only in-frame clones are kept and a portion is missing. There are about 100,000 clones in the sample; around 89% occur only once, and roughly 4.9% lies in the top ten. The sequenced sample was peripheral blood. The receptors here all came from a man aged 35-49 years with active or convalescent COVID-19. The CDR3 runs from the conserved cysteine through the conserved F or W. The order of the fields is J gene, V gene, clone size, D gene, CDR3 DNA, CDR3 protein. A D gene is named only where the DNA matches it firmly. Clone size is shown for a subset of rows, as once, few, many or a class of expanded clone.

j_call: TRBJ1-5
v_call: TRBV11-2
clone_size: .
d_call: .
cdr3_nt: TGTGCCAGCAGCTTAGATTACAGGGAAAGTCAGCCCCAGCATTTT
cdr3_aa: CASSLDYRESQPQHF

j_call: TRBJ2-1
v_call: TRBV18
clone_size: .
d_call: TRBD1
cdr3_nt: TGTGCCAGCTCCCTTCCGGGACAGAACGTCTACAATGAGCAGTTCTTC
cdr3_aa: CASSLPGQNVYNEQFF

j_call: TRBJ1-2
v_call: TRBV5-1
clone_size: .
d_call: .
cdr3_nt: TGCGCCAGCAGCTTCAGGGATAACGACTATGGCTACACCTTC
cdr3_aa: CASSFRDNDYGYTF

j_call: TRBJ2-2
v_call: TRBV4-3
clone_size: .
d_call: TRBD2
cdr3_nt: TGCGCCAGCAGCCGAGAGGGAGGGACGAACACCGGGGAGCTGTTTTTT
cdr3_aa: CASSREGGTNTGELFF

j_call: TRBJ2-7
v_call: TRBV19
clone_size: once
d_call: TRBD1
cdr3_nt: TGTGCCGGGAGAGGGGGCGCTTTCCAATACCCGTCCGAGCAGTACTTC
cdr3_aa: CAGRGGAFQYPSEQYF

j_call: TRBJ1-1
v_call: TRBV12-5
clone_size: .
d_call: TRBD1
cdr3_nt: TGTGCTAGTGGTTTGGTACTGAACAGGGGTGGGACTGAAGCTTTCTTT
cdr3_aa: CASGLVLNRGGTEAFF

j_call: TRBJ1-4
v_call: TRBV5-1
clone_size: .
d_call: TRBD1
cdr3_nt: TGCGCCAGCAGCTTGACCCGGACAGGGGAAAATGGAAAACTGTTTTTT
cdr3_aa: CASSLTRTGENGKLFF

j_call: TRBJ2-3
v_call: TRBV12-3/TRBV12-4
clone_size: .
d_call: .
cdr3_nt: TGTGCCAGCGGCTCCTCTCCGGGTACGCAGTATTTT
cdr3_aa: CASGSSPGTQYF

j_call: TRBJ1-2
v_call: TRBV6-5
clone_size: .
d_call: .
cdr3_nt: TGTGCCAGCAGTTCAGGGGTGGGCTATGGCTACACCTTC
cdr3_aa: CASSSGVGYGYTF

j_call: TRBJ1-1
v_call: TRBV5-1
clone_size: .
d_call: .
cdr3_nt: TGCGCCAGCAGCTTGGACAGAAACACTGAAGCTTTCTTT
cdr3_aa: CASSLDRNTEAFF

j_call: TRBJ1-6
v_call: TRBV18
clone_size: .
d_call: .
cdr3_nt: TGTGCCAGCTCATACAGGGAACCCAATTCACCCCTCCACTTT
cdr3_aa: CASSYREPNSPLHF

j_call: TRBJ1-2
v_call: TRBV7-8
clone_size: once
d_call: .
cdr3_nt: TGTGCCAGCAGCCCCGAGCGATATGGCTACACCTTC
cdr3_aa: CASSPERYGYTF

j_call: TRBJ1-5
v_call: TRBV18
clone_size: .
d_call: TRBD1
cdr3_nt: TGTGCCAGCTCACCAGGACAGGGTGGGGACAATCAGCCCCAGCATTTT
cdr3_aa: CASSPGQGGDNQPQHF

j_call: TRBJ1-4
v_call: TRBV7-9
clone_size: .
d_call: .
cdr3_nt: TGTGCCAGCAGCTCCCCGCGGGTCACAACTAATGAAAAACTGTTTTTT
cdr3_aa: CASSSPRVTTNEKLFF

j_call: TRBJ2-5
v_call: TRBV18
clone_size: .
d_call: TRBD2
cdr3_nt: TGTGCCAGCTCACCAGGACTAGGGGAGACCCAGTACTTC
cdr3_aa: CASSPGLGETQYF

j_call: TRBJ1-5
v_call: TRBV19
clone_size: .
d_call: TRBD1
cdr3_nt: TGTGCCAGTACCGATAGACAGGGGGCGAAGAATCAGCCCCAGCATTTT
cdr3_aa: CASTDRQGAKNQPQHF

j_call: TRBJ1-1
v_call: TRBV6-5
clone_size: .
d_call: .
cdr3_nt: TGTGCCAGCATTTGGTCAGGGCGTTTCGCTGAAGCTTTCTTT
cdr3_aa: CASIWSGRFAEAFF

j_call: TRBJ2-7
v_call: TRBV9
clone_size: .
d_call: .
cdr3_nt: TGTGCCAGCAGCGCCTCCTCGACCGGGAGCTCCTACGAGCAGTACTTC
cdr3_aa: CASSASSTGSSYEQYF

j_call: TRBJ2-1
v_call: TRBV14
clone_size: .
d_call: .
cdr3_nt: TGTGCCAGCAGCCAAAGCCCCATGGAGCAGTTCTTC
cdr3_aa: CASSQSPMEQFF

j_call: TRBJ2-1
v_call: TRBV5-1
clone_size: .
d_call: TRBD2
cdr3_nt: TGCGCCAGCAGCTCGGCACTAGCGGGAGGTCCGACCTACAATGAGCAGTTCTTC
cdr3_aa: CASSSALAGGPTYNEQFF

j_call: TRBJ1-2
v_call: TRBV28
clone_size: .
d_call: TRBD1
cdr3_nt: TGTGCCAGCAGTTCAGGACAGGGTGGCTATGGCTACACCTTC
cdr3_aa: CASSSGQGGYGYTF

j_call: TRBJ2-1
v_call: TRBV6-2/TRBV6-3
clone_size: .
d_call: TRBD2
cdr3_nt: TGTGCCAGCAGTTACGAATTAGGGACTAGCGACCTGAATGAGCAGTTCTTC
cdr3_aa: CASSYELGTSDLNEQFF

j_call: TRBJ2-7
v_call: TRBV10-3
clone_size: .
d_call: TRBD1
cdr3_nt: TGTGCCATCAGTGTTCAGGGGACAGGGGTCCACGAGCAGTACTTC
cdr3_aa: CAISVQGTGVHEQYF

j_call: TRBJ1-4
v_call: TRBV6-5
clone_size: .
d_call: .
cdr3_nt: TGTGCCAGCAGTAACAGGGAGGGCGGTGAAAAACTGTTTTTT
cdr3_aa: CASSNREGGEKLFF